These 3 T cell receptor beta chains were sequenced from one sample in a study of T cell clonality in common variable immunodeficiency. Some clones are missing from TCRdb's copy, which holds only in-frame ones; the method was immunoSEQ multiplex PCR. Observed in the sample are about 34,000 clones, none of them singletons. Source material: peripheral blood mononuclear cells. These TCRs come from a person between 18 and 69 years old in good health.

This clone was found many times. Read sequence stops 3 residues before the CDR3 end, and the germline J gene provides the missing end. The chain uses TRBV15 and TRBJ2-3, with 7 bases lining up with TRBD1. Trimming removed 3 bases from V and 2 bases from J; junction bases left unmatched: 8. The germline V gene has CDR1 LNHNV and CDR2 YYDKDF (reference sequence). The CDR3 is 16 residues long. The DNA read from the CDR3 is TGTGCCACCAGCAGTGGCAGGGGGAGAACCACAGATACG. Amino acids: CATSSGRGRTTDT. The full CDR3 is CATSSGRGRTTDTQYF.

Of note for this clone: The missing CDR3 end, 3 residues past where the read stops, is filled in from the germline J gene. This chain joins TRBV10-2 and TRBJ2-7; no definite D call. V was pared by 4 bases and J by 0 bases, with 10 bases between. Germline-derived CDR1 and CDR2 are WSHSY and SAAADI. CDR3 length equals 14 residues. The chain's CDR3 is CASSGLSSSYEQYF. The CDR3 DNA, read in part, is TGCGCCAGCAGTGGCCTATCGAGCTCCTACGAG.

At least ten counts were recorded for this clone. Read coverage stops 3 residues before the CDR3 terminus; the germline J gene supplies the remainder. This chain links TRBV10-3 with TRBJ2-4; a weak D match, TRBD1 (5 bases). Germline loops: CDR1 ENHRY, CDR2 SYGVKD. There are 13 residues in the CDR3. The chain's CDR3 is CAIRDTQPQSQYF. The DNA read from the CDR3 is TGTGCCATCAGGGACACCCAGCCGCAGTCT.